These 7 T cell receptor beta chains came from one sample sequenced in a study of blood T cell repertoires in COVID-19. Repertoires were generated with immunoSEQ multiplex PCR, while TCRdb's copy carries only in-frame clones and drops some. This table has over 250,000 clones, about 88% appearing once. The sample consisted of PBMCs or T cells enriched from blood (not recorded which). All receptors come from a woman between 50 and 59 years old who had recovered from COVID-19.

This clone has just one count. Other DNA sequences in the same sample also yield this CDR3. The rearrangement joins TRBV5-4 to TRBJ2-7; a possible D gene is TRBD2 (8 bases). The CDR3 is made up of 12 amino acids. CDR1 and CDR2 from the germline V gene are SGHNT and YYREEE (reference sequence). Trimming took 8 bases from V and 3 from J, leaving 12 bases between them. CDR3: CASSGDSYEQYF. DNA for the CDR3: TGTGCCAGTAGCGGGGACAGCTACGAGCAGTACTTC.

The chain is built from TRBV28 and TRBJ2-3; 7 bases line up with TRBD2. V was pared by 4 bases and J by 5 bases, with 9 bases of the junction left unmatched. Per germline, CDR1 MDHEN and CDR2 SYDVKM. This CDR3 is 15 amino acids long. CDR3 protein: CASSSAGVIGDTQYF. The CDR3 region has the DNA TGTGCCAGCAGTTCTGCGGGAGTAATAGGAGATACGCAGTATTTT. Supplemented by reference TRBV28 and TRBJ2-3, the full variable domain reads DVKVTQSSRYLVKRTGEKVFLECVQDMDHENMFWYRQDPGLGLRLIYFSYDVKMKEKGDIPEGYSVSREKKERFSLILESASTNQTSMYLCASSSAGVIGDTQYFGPGTRLTVL.

The chain uses TRBV28 and TRBJ1-1; D is ambiguous. Trimming stripped 6 bases from V and 1 base from J, with 15 bases between. Germline assignment: CDR1 MDHEN and CDR2 SYDVKM. The CDR3 covers 15 residues. This CDR3 is CASRVFRGKNTEAFF. Here the CDR3 DNA reads TGTGCCAGCAGAGTTTTCAGAGGGAAGAACACTGAAGCTTTCTTT.

The rearrangement uses TRBV6-5 and TRBJ1-6; 8 bases align to TRBD1. CDR3 size: 14 residues. From germline, CDR1 is MNHEY and CDR2 SVGAGI. With V trimmed by 5 bases and J by 5 bases, 2 bases remained unmatched. CDR3 in amino acids: CASSPDRDNSPLHF. CDR3 coding DNA: TGTGCCAGCAGTCCGGACAGGGATAATTCACCCCTCCACTTT.

The V gene is TRBV4-1, the J gene TRBJ1-6; TRBD1 agrees at 10 bases. The length of the CDR3 is 18 residues. Germline V gene data show CDR1 as MGHRA and CDR2 as YSYEKL. With 1 base clipped from V and 0 bases from J, the junction kept 3 bases outside the gene matches. This CDR3 is CASSQVGQGPSYNSPLHF. CDR3 coding DNA: TGCGCCAGCAGCCAAGTGGGACAGGGGCCCTCCTATAATTCACCCCTCCACTTT.

The chain employs TRBV13 and TRBJ1-6, with D perhaps TRBD1 (5 bases). The CDR3 has 14 residues. Trimming cost V 6 bases and J 8 bases, with 14 bases left between them. Germline loops: CDR1 PRHDT, CDR2 FYEKMQ (reference sequence). The CDR3 reads CASRKGSTDSPLHF. DNA for the CDR3: TGTGCCAGCAGGAAGGGGTCTACTGATTCACCCCTCCACTTT. Together with reference TRBV13 and TRBJ1-6, the CDR3 gives the full variable domain: AAGVIQSPRHLIKEKRETATLKCYPIPRHDTVYWYQQGPGQDPQFLISFYEKMQSDKGSIPDRFSAQQFSDYHSELNMSSLELGDSALYFCASRKGSTDSPLHFGNGTRLTVT.

J is TRBJ2-1 and V is TRBV14; D is possibly TRBD1 (6 bases). The germline V and J ends were trimmed by 1 base and 7 bases, with 20 bases remaining between them. The CDR3 is 17 amino acids. Per germline, CDR1 SGHDN and CDR2 FVKESK. The CDR3 is CASSQVVTGSFFNEQFF. As DNA, the CDR3 is TGTGCCAGCAGCCAAGTTGTCACAGGGAGTTTTTTTAATGAGCAGTTCTTC.